This T cell receptor beta chain was sequenced during a study of blood T cell repertoires in COVID-19 (TCRdb year 2020). Looking at the study overall: Samples from collaborators originated in the United States, Italy and Spain and spanned both the acute and convalescent phases of COVID-19. The prospective study material was composed of cDNA or gDNA derived from T cells, B-cell-depleted T cells, or PBMCs. Subjects who had been exposed to COVID-19, were actively infected with it, or had recovered from it provided the deeply sampled blood TCRbeta repertoires that made up the dataset. The repertoires were released in a freely available public database meant as a resource for research on the immune response to SARS-CoV-2. Samples were obtained from the ongoing ImmuneRACE study (first 160 participants) and from 950 to 1,500 subjects provided by 6 global collaborators. The sample metadata nearly always contained a de-identified subject ID, COVID-19 status, age in years and sex. Where HLA class I and class II types were available, the types were taken from metadata supplied by the sample provider, not from assay-based typing.

Comments on this clone: The clone's antigen remains unknown. Base qualities are not at hand, and no much larger clone is one base apart.

What the authors observed across the whole study: The amount of clinical and demographic metadata varied by source and participant and was provided uncurated.

TCRbeta CDR3 regions were amplified from genomic DNA by means of the immunoSEQ Assay, a bias-controlled multiplex PCR. As for the original processing: The number of nucleated cells in each sample was estimated by amplification of reference gene primers within the assay. To quantify the absolute abundance of each unique TCRbeta CDR3 rearrangement, sequence reads were collapsed and filtered. For each sample, productive Simpson clonality was calculated as the square root of Simpson's diversity index across productive rearrangements. TCRdb's version of the immuneACCESS table is confined to in-frame rearrangements and falls short of the full clone set. An unresolved V gene accounts for under half of the shortfall where checked; the remainder is of unknown origin. For V, J and clone size, that table is used; D and trimming come from the DNA. In this sample the table shows 150,000 to 200,000 clones, around 80% of which occur a single time. The ten largest clonotypes hold around 10% of the sample.

CDR1 and CDR2 are read off the germline V gene as SNHLY and FYNNEI. The CDR3 measures 13 amino acids from cysteine to phenylalanine. Only the CDR3 portion is preserved as DNA: 39 bases, with reading frame beginning at the first base. V sheds 7 bases and J sheds 3 bases, leaving 9 bases between their ends. Whole blood was collected in K2EDTA tubes by collaborating institutions according to the institutions' own protocols. Collaborator samples were shipped for TCRbeta analysis as frozen whole blood, isolated PBMCs, or DNA extracted from either sample type. The sequencing input was peripheral blood. The chain couples TRBV2 to TRBJ1-4; the D gene is perhaps TRBD1, from 5 matching bases. The clonotype originates from a woman of 80 years or more with active or convalescent COVID-19. The encoded CDR3 is CASIDSSNEKLFF. In nucleotide form, the sequence is TGTGCCAGCATAGACAGCTCTAATGAAAAACTGTTTTTT.